This T cell receptor (beta chain) was retrieved from a study of T cells in localized non-small cell lung cancer. Concerning this clone: Antigen specificity is unknown.

Overall study findings and caveats: In adjacent lung appeared a median around 62 of the top 100 tumor clones.

CDR3 length: 15 amino acids. Trimming took off 6 bases at V and 4 bases at J, with 17 bases between the two ends. Germline values: CDR1 LGHNA, CDR2 YNFKEQ. Profiling relied on immunoSEQ multiplex PCR, and the TCRdb table lists in-frame clones only, not all of them. This sample yields about 26,000 clones, of which 65% to 85% are seen a single time; 9.5% to 10% belongs to the top ten. The sample here was peripheral blood, taken before any cancer treatment. The receptor's source is a man between 35 and 75 years old with stage III squamous cell lung carcinoma. The chain has TRBV4-2 and TRBJ2-3; D may match TRBD1 or TRBD2 (5 bases each). As DNA, the CDR3 is TGTGCCAGCAGATTGGACAACCGGAGGCCAGATACGCAGTATTTT. Amino acid sequence: CASRLDNRRPDTQYF.